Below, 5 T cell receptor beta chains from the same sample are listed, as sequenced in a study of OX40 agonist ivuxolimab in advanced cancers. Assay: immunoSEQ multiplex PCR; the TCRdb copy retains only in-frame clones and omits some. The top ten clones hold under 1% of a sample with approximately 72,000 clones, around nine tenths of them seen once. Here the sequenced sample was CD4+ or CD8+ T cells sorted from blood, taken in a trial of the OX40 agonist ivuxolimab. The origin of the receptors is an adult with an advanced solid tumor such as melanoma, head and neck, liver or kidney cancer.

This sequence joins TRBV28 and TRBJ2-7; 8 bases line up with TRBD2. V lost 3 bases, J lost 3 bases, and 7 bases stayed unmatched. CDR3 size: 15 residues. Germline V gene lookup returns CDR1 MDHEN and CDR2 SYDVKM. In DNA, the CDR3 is TGTGCCAGCAGTTTGTCCACTAGCGGCCTCTACGAGCAGTACTTC. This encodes CASSLSTSGLYEQYF.

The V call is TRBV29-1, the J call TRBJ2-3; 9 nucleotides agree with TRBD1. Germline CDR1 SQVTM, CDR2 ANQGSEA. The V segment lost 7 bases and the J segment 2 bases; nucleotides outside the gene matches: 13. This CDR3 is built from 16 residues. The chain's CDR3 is CSAWDRVGSFTDTQYF. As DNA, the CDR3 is TGCAGCGCCTGGGACAGGGTTGGGAGTTTCACAGATACGCAGTATTTT.

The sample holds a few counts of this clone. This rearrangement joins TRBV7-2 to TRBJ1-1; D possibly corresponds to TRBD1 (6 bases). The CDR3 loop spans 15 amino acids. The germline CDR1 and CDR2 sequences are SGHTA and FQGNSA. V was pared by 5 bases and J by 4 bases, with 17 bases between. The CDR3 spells CASSPSQGSRTEAFF. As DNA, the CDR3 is TGTGCCAGCAGCCCAAGTCAGGGGTCCCGCACTGAAGCTTTCTTT.

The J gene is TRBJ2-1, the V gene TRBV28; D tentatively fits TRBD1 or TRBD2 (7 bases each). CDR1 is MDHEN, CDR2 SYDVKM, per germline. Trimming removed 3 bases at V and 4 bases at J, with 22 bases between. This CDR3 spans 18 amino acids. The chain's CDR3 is CASSFGIRGGVFYNEQFF. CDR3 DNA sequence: TGTGCCAGCAGTTTCGGAATCAGGGGGGGGGTCTTTTACAATGAGCAGTTCTTC. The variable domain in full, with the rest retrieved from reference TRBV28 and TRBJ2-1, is DVKVTQSSRYLVKRTGEKVFLECVQDMDHENMFWYRQDPGLGLRLIYFSYDVKMKEKGDIPEGYSVSREKKERFSLILESASTNQTSMYLCASSFGIRGGVFYNEQFFGPGTRLTVL.

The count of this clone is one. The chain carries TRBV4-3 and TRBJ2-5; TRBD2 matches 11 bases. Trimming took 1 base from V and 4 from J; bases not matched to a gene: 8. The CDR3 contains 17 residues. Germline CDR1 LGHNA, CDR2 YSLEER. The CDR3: CASSQGASGGFAETQYF. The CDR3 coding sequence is TGCGCCAGCAGCCAAGGGGCTAGCGGGGGGTTTGCAGAGACCCAGTACTTC.